This T cell receptor beta chain was documented in a study of sequential checkpoint blockade in melanoma. Noted treatment: randomized to nivolumab then ipilimumab (arm A) or the reverse (arm B). The table came from immunoSEQ multiplex PCR; TCRdb's copy has only in-frame clones and leaves some out. Among 15,000 to 20,000 clones listed, approximately 93% were seen once. The material was CD8+ T cells sorted from blood (inferred from file names), obtained from a patient given nivolumab and ipilimumab in sequence. This receptor was obtained from a human donor with melanoma.

The CDR3 DNA sequence: TGTGCCAGCAGCTCTTCTCAGGATCGGGAAAAACTGTTTTTT. This encodes CASSSSQDREKLFF. The J gene is TRBJ1-4, the V gene TRBV7-9; D gene uncertain. Trimming shortened V by 4 bases and J by 8 bases, and 14 bases separated the two germline ends. Germline CDR1 is SEHNR and CDR2 is FQNEAQ (reference sequence). There are 14 residues in the CDR3.